Following are 24 T cell receptor beta chains from one sample sequenced in a study of T and B cells in COVID-19 patients. Multiplex PCR with BIOMED2 TRB-A/B primer pools amplified TRB rearrangements. One entry per CDR3 protein results from TCRdb running MiXCR on the multiplex PCR reads. The profile shows 10,000 or so distinct CDR3 sequences, about 30% of them singletons. From blood, roughly 220-550 ng of genomic DNA served as TRB template. Source material: blood. These receptor sequences come from a human donor with active COVID-19.

V gene TRBV6-1 combines with J gene TRBJ2-5, with D perhaps matching TRBD1 (5 bases). CDR3 length: 13 amino acids. The V gene lost 5 bases and the J gene lost 5 bases, with 12 bases spanning the gap. Looked up from germline, CDR1 is MNHNS and CDR2 is SASEGT. The CDR3 loop is CASSQGVRETQYF. The CDR3 DNA reads as TGTGCCAGCAGTCAGGGCGTTCGGGAGACCCAGTACTTC.

Sample share makes this clonotype medium-sized. The chain couples TRBV15 to TRBJ2-1, with D perhaps TRBD1 (6 bases). Germline CDR1 LNHNV, CDR2 YYDKDF (reference sequence). The V end was cut by 3 bases, the J end by 3 bases, with 15 bases between. CDR3 length equals 16 residues. The CDR3 bases are TGTGCCACCAGCAGGGGGGCCACCCCTGACTACAATGAGCAGTTCTTC. Encoded protein: CATSRGATPDYNEQFF.

The genes are TRBV6-2 or TRBV6-3 and TRBJ2-2, with D possibly TRBD1 on 5 matching bases. The germline V and J ends were trimmed by 6 bases and 5 bases, with 10 bases remaining between them. Germline V lookup: CDR1 MNHEY, CDR2 SVGEGT. The CDR3 consists of 13 residues. The CDR3 DNA sequence: TGTGCCAGCAGCCAGGGTTTTACCGGGGAGCTGTTTTTT. Its protein is CASSQGFTGELFF.

This clonotype qualifies as medium-sized (0.01 to 0.1%). The rearrangement links TRBV27 to TRBJ2-7, with TRBD1 matching over 8 bases. This CDR3 comprises 14 residues. Per germline, CDR1 MNHEY and CDR2 SMNVEV (reference sequence). V lost 7 bases to trimming and J lost 3 bases; unmatched junction nucleotides: 8. DNA of the CDR3: TGTGCCAGCAAGAGGACAGGGAACTACTACGAGCAGTACTTC. It encodes CASKRTGNYYEQYF.

This clonotype was observed a few times. The chain combines TRBV5-1 with TRBJ1-4, with 8 bases fitting TRBD1. The CDR3 has 15 amino acids. Germline V gives CDR1 SGHRS, CDR2 YFSETQ. Unmatched junction bases numbered 9, after V lost 3 bases and J lost 8 bases. The CDR3 reads CASSYAGTGGEKLFF. CDR3 DNA: TGCGCCAGCAGCTACGCCGGGACAGGTGGGGAAAAACTGTTTTTT.

This clonotype was counted once. The chain recombines TRBV12-3 or TRBV12-4 with TRBJ2-2, with D tentatively TRBD2 (5 bases). The CDR3 consists of 14 residues. The DNA for the CDR3 is TGTGCTAGTGGTTTGATGGGGAGCACCGGGGAGCTGTTTTTT. Encoded protein: CASGLMGSTGELFF.

The chain has TRBV7-2 and TRBJ2-3; 9 positions agree with TRBD2. Per germline, CDR1 SGHTA and CDR2 FQGNSA. This CDR3 is 16 amino acids long. The V segment lost 4 bases and the J segment 5 bases; nucleotides outside the gene matches: 10. CDR3: CASSSLGGGVIDTQYF. CDR3 bases: TGTGCCAGCAGCTCCCTTGGCGGGGGGGTGATAGATACGCAGTATTTT. Based on the CDR3 plus reference TRBV7-2 and TRBJ2-3, the full variable domain is GAGVSQSPSNKVTEKGKDVELRCDPISGHTALYWYRQSLGQGLEFLIYFQGNSAPDKSGLPSDRFSAERTGGSVSTLTIQRTQQEDSAVYLCASSSLGGGVIDTQYFGPGTRLTVL.

The chain joins TRBV6-1 to TRBJ2-7, with D tentatively TRBD2 (6 bases). V dropped 4 bases and J dropped 7 bases, with 23 bases sitting between them. This CDR3 region has 16 residues. Germline V gives CDR1 MNHNS, CDR2 SASEGT. CDR3 residues: CASSALEGPRPGEQYF. The CDR3 DNA sequence: TGTGCCAGCAGTGCCTTGGAGGGACCGAGGCCGGGGGAGCAGTACTTC.

The chain has TRBV20-1 and TRBJ1-5; D uncertain. The CDR3 covers 12 residues. Germline assignment: CDR1 DFQATT and CDR2 SNEGSKA (reference sequence). Trimming cost V 0 bases and J 5 bases, with 5 bases left between them. This chain's CDR3 is CSARDGDQPQHF. Here the CDR3 DNA reads TGCAGTGCTAGAGATGGGGATCAGCCCCAGCATTTT.

This clonotype is deemed medium-sized. The chain links TRBV19 to TRBJ2-1, with 9 bases fitting TRBD2. Germline CDR1 LNHDA, CDR2 SQIVND (reference sequence). CDR3 size: 18 residues. V gave up 5 bases and J gave up 4 bases; unmatched junction bases: 15. CDR3 sequence reads: CASSPEGILAGIYNEQFF. In DNA form, the CDR3 reads TGTGCCAGTAGTCCTGAGGGGATTCTAGCGGGGATATACAATGAGCAGTTCTTC.

In this sample, this clonotype turned up a few times. V is TRBV18 and J is TRBJ2-2; 7 bases line up with TRBD1. CDR1 KGHSH and CDR2 LQKENI come from the germline V gene. V trimming: 3 bases; J trimming: 5 bases; junction bases outside the gene matches: 15. The CDR3 totals 18 residues. The CDR3 coding sequence is TGTGCCAGCTCACCTTCCGAGTCCGGGACAGACAGTACCGGGGAGCTGTTTTTT. Its translation: CASSPSESGTDSTGELFF.

The chain links TRBV5-4 to TRBJ1-1; D remains unclear. This CDR3 spans 16 amino acids. The ends were cut back, 0 bases at V and 1 base at J, with 13 bases in the middle. Germline V gives CDR1 SGHNT, CDR2 YYREEE (reference sequence). CDR3 protein: CASSLAGAASNTEAFF. In nucleotides, the CDR3 is TGTGCCAGCAGCTTGGCCGGAGCAGCATCGAACACTGAAGCTTTCTTT.

A few counts support this clonotype. This chain connects TRBV6-5 to TRBJ2-7; perhaps TRBD1 as D (5 bases). Germline CDR1 MNHEY, CDR2 SVGAGI. Trimming cost V 6 bases and J 0 bases, with 9 bases left between them. The CDR3 is made up of 13 amino acids. The CDR3 loop reads CASSRQNSYEQYF. CDR3 DNA: TGTGCCAGCAGCCGACAGAACTCCTACGAGCAGTACTTC.

In this sample, this clonotype is medium-sized. The chain has TRBV15 and TRBJ2-2; TRBD2 is a possible D gene (6 bases). V shed 5 bases and J shed 7 bases, with 14 bases lying between them. This CDR3 is built from 14 residues. CDR1 LNHNV and CDR2 YYDKDF come from the germline V gene (reference sequence). The CDR3 DNA sequence: TGTGCCACCAGCTTCCTAGCGAATATCGGGGAGCTGTTTTTT. Encoded protein: CATSFLANIGELFF.

Remarks on this clonotype: This could be a read error, since a much larger clone is one nucleotide away. The rearrangement uses TRBV6-1 and TRBJ2-7; the match to TRBD2 covers 8 bases. CDR3 size: 15 residues. Germline V gene lookup returns CDR1 MNHNS and CDR2 SASEGT. The CDR3 protein is CASSPGLADVYGQYF. The CDR3 DNA sequence: TGTGCCAGCTCACCCGGACTAGCTGATGTCTACGGGCAGTACTTC.

As regards this clonotype: Being one base from a much bigger clone, this may be a read error. The rearrangement uses TRBV5-5 and TRBJ2-1, with 9 bases that match TRBD2. There are 17 residues in the CDR3. Germline V gene data show CDR1 as SGHKS and CDR2 as YYEKEE (reference sequence). V shed 2 bases and J 7 bases; nucleotides not matched to a gene: 13. This CDR3 reads CASSFAVGAGGQNEQFF. The CDR3 region has the DNA TGTGCCAGCAGCTTCGCCGTTGGAGCGGGGGGCCAAAATGAGCAGTTCTTC.

This clonotype was seen only a few times. The rearrangement uses TRBV6-2 or TRBV6-3 and TRBJ1-2, with D possibly being TRBD1 (6 bases). V was cut by 5 bases and J by 1 base, with 20 bases left in between. Germline loops: CDR1 MNHEY, CDR2 SVGEGT. This CDR3 contains 17 residues. The CDR3 region has the DNA TGTGCCAGCAGTAACGATGGACAGAGCCTTTTTAACTATGGCTACACCTTC. Residues: CASSNDGQSLFNYGYTF.

As for this clonotype: Given a much more abundant clone one base away, this may be a read error. Lacking the conserved final phenylalanine or tryptophan, this CDR3 likely reflects a read error. This chain's CDR3 is CASSFFAGGGPGELFL. CDR3 nucleotide sequence: TGTGCCAGCAGTTTTTTCGCGGGGGGTGGGCCCGGGGAGCTGTTTTTA. V gene TRBV27 combines with J gene TRBJ2-2; TRBD2 matches at 8 bases. Trimming removed 3 bases from V and 6 bases from J; junction bases left unmatched: 9. The CDR3 length is 16 residues. CDR1 is MNHEY, CDR2 SMNVEV, per germline (reference sequence).

The CDR3 coding sequence is TGTGCCAGCTCACTGGGACAGGGGGATTACGAGCAGTACTTC. Encoded protein: CASSLGQGDYEQYF. The chain links TRBV18 to TRBJ2-7; 11 bases line up with TRBD1. With V trimmed by 4 bases and J by 4 bases, 3 bases remained unmatched. The CDR3 runs to 14 residues. Germline CDR1 and CDR2: KGHSH and LQKENI.

The rearrangement links TRBV6-1 to TRBJ2-6; possible D gene TRBD1, 5 bases. The germline V gene has CDR1 MNHNS and CDR2 SASEGT. Trimming cost V 5 bases and J 1 base, with 15 bases left between them. The CDR3 sequence is 17 residues long. CDR3 sequence reads: CASSKQVKRSGANVLTF. For the CDR3, the DNA is TGTGCCAGCAGTAAACAGGTGAAAAGGTCTGGGGCCAACGTCCTGACTTTC.

The genes are TRBV6-6 and TRBJ1-2; D not certain. The CDR3 runs 14 residues. Trimming took off 3 bases at V and 2 bases at J, with 10 bases between the two ends. Germline assignment: CDR1 MNHNY and CDR2 SVGAGI (reference sequence). The CDR3 DNA sequence: TGTGCCAGCAGTTATGACCCACGGAACTATGGCTACACCTTC. Residues: CASSYDPRNYGYTF.

V gene TRBV6-2 or TRBV6-3 combines with J gene TRBJ1-1; D gene ambiguous. V lost 2 bases and J lost 1, with 11 bases in between. Germline V CDR1 and CDR2: MNHEY, SVGEGT. This CDR3 comprises 15 residues. The CDR3 here is CASSYPGRGNTEAFF. The CDR3 DNA reads as TGTGCCAGCAGTTACCCCGGACGGGGGAACACTGAAGCTTTCTTT.

This clonotype occurred a few times. The chain carries TRBV6-5 and TRBJ2-1, with 11 nucleotides matching TRBD1. The CDR3 covers 17 residues. V was clipped by 6 bases and J by 5 bases; unmatched bases: 12. Germline V lookup: CDR1 MNHEY, CDR2 SVGAGI. As DNA, the CDR3 is TGTGCCAGCAGCCTCCAGGACAGGGGGCCGTCCCACAATGAGCAGTTCTTC. Its protein product is CASSLQDRGPSHNEQFF.

The chain employs TRBV7-2 and TRBJ2-6, with D unclear. Germline CDR1 SGHTA, CDR2 FQGNSA. V was trimmed by 5 bases and J by 3 bases, leaving 14 bases between them. The CDR3 totals 16 residues. The CDR3, as DNA: TGTGCCAGCAGCGAAAACGCCCCGGTTGGGGCCAACGTCCTGACTTTC. It is translated as CASSENAPVGANVLTF.